This T cell receptor beta chain was obtained from a study of blood T cell repertoires in COVID-19. The overall study: Donors in the United States, Italy and Spain gave samples during acute or convalescent COVID-19.

The V end lost 2 bases, the J end lost 10 bases, and 11 bases lay between the germline ends. The CDR3 runs to 13 residues. Germline V CDR1 and CDR2: MNHEY, SVGAGI. In the original workflow: From reference gene primer amplification, estimates of nucleated cell counts were derived. TCRdb's table, derived via immunoSEQ multiplex PCR, lists solely in-frame clones and lacks some. V and J calls and clone size are given by that table; D and trimming were obtained from the DNA. Of roughly 300,000 clones in the sample, under 90% were seen once. Individuals drawn from about 26 US areas were roughly 18 to 100 years old. Among Cohort 3 donors, those recovered had two negative PCRs, clearance, or symptom resolution.

The sample consisted of PBMCs or T cells enriched from blood (not recorded which). V gene TRBV6-5 combines with J gene TRBJ1-4; possibly TRBD1 for D (6 bases). This receptor was identified in a young woman who had recovered from COVID-19. CDR3 DNA: TGTGCCAGCAGTTACGGGGGGGCGCGAAAACTGTTTTTT. Amino acid sequence: CASSYGGARKLFF.